Detailed here is one T cell receptor beta chain. The data belong to a study of OX40 agonist ivuxolimab in advanced cancers. Study details: Ivuxolimab, an antibody acting as an agonist of OX40 (CD134), was used to treat patients. Hepatocellular carcinoma, melanoma, renal cell or head and neck cancer occurred in dose-escalation patients.

People who had autoimmune disease history or systemic immunosuppression were excluded. Clones were sequenced by immunoSEQ multiplex PCR, and TCRdb holds only the in-frame ones, with some missing. The sample includes some 83,000 clones, around nine tenths seen only once; the top ten take approximately 0.7%. The specimen was CD4+ or CD8+ T cells sorted from blood, collected in a trial of the OX40 agonist ivuxolimab. The sequence derives from an adult with an advanced solid tumor such as melanoma, head and neck, liver or kidney cancer.

DNA of the CDR3: TGCGCCAGCAGCCAGGGGACTAGCGGGAGAAGTGGCGAGCAGTACTTC. Translating gives CASSQGTSGRSGEQYF. The rearrangement joins TRBV4-3 to TRBJ2-7; 14 bases align to TRBD2. V trimming: 3 bases; J trimming: 6 bases; junction bases outside the gene matches: 7. The CDR3 length is 16 residues. Per germline, CDR1 LGHNA and CDR2 YSLEER.